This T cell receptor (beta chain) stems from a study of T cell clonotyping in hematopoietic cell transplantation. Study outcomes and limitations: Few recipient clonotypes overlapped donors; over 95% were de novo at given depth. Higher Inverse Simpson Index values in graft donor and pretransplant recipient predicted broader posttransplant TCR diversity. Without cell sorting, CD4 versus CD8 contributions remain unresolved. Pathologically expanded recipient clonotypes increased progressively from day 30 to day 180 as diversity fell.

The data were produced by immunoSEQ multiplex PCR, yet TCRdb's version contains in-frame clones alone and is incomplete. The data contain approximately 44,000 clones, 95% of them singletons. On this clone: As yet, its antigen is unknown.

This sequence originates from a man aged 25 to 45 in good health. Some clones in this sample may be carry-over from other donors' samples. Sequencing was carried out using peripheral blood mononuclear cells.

The CDR3 loop reads CASSQEGTSGALAQYF. The CDR3 DNA reads as TGCGCCAGCAGCCAAGAGGGTACTAGCGGGGCCCTCGCGCAGTATTTT. This rearrangement joins TRBV4-1 to TRBJ2-3, with 10 bases fitting TRBD2. Germline assignment: CDR1 MGHRA and CDR2 YSYEKL. The V and J ends lost 0 bases and 10 bases, in that order; junction bases with no gene match: 10. The CDR3 contains 16 residues.